The clone carrying this T cell receptor (beta chain) has a count of ten or more. Its target is unknown. The CDR3 runs to 16 residues. Per germline, CDR1 SGHVS and CDR2 FNYEAQ. V dropped 2 bases and J dropped 7; count of bases not matched to a gene: 8. Uncontrolled infection, other autoimmune disease, pregnancy and lactation each barred patients from inclusion. PBMCs were collected from an approximately 9.3 ml volume of fresh peripheral blood. The data belong to a study of T cells in Graves' hyperthyroidism and ophthalmopathy. Study-wide findings and caveats: In the blood, most expanded thyroid clonotypes above 0.001 appeared as well.

The source material, RNA transcripts, was used to amplify TCR beta CDR3 regions. HTBI primers drove first-round RT-PCR of the TCR CDR3. From the multiplex PCR reads, TCRdb called clonotypes with MiXCR, one entry per CDR3 protein. The sample includes 360,000 or so distinct CDR3 sequences, approximately 14% of them seen just once. The V call is TRBV7-6, the J call TRBJ2-1; 10 bases are a match to TRBD2. Sequenced: blood. The receptor was isolated from a woman aged 60-75 years with Graves' ophthalmopathy. The CDR3 DNA reads as TGTGCCAGCAGCTTAAAGCCCCCGGGACTAGCGAATGAGCAGTTCTTC. This encodes CASSLKPPGLANEQFF.